The subject of this entry is one TCR beta chain. Its cognate antigen is unknown. This CDR3 comprises 13 residues. Germline assignment: CDR1 MNHNS and CDR2 SASEGT. The source of the sample is a study of siplizumab effects on memory and regulatory T cells. General study findings and limits: Some alloreactive sequences were traceable to unstimulated CD4+ memory cells, and siplizumab significantly reduced them. Memory T cells appeared less diverse than naive cells, which seemed to contribute substantially to alloresponse. Among alloreactive clones, only a minor fraction mapped to unstimulated subsets. Roughly 75-95% of dividing CD4+ or CD8+ clones were without an attributable naive or memory phenotype.

The protocol was immunoSEQ multiplex PCR, while the TCRdb copy is restricted to in-frame clones and leaves out a portion. The sample lists around 100,000 clones, around 93% occurring once. The TCR comes from a human donor in good health. This chain links TRBV6-1 with TRBJ2-5; maybe TRBD2 (7 bases). TRBJ2-7 explains the end of the DNA better; the J call may be wrong. Material: non-Treg CD4+ T cells sorted from blood. CDR3 in amino acids: CASREQGGYEQYF. In nucleotides, the CDR3 is TGTGCCAGCAGGGAACAGGGAGGGTACGAGCAGTACTTC.